The table lists the clone carrying this T cell receptor (beta chain) with a count of one. The Seattle patients, enrolled during active infection, were followed longitudinally. The entry originates in a study of blood T cell repertoires in COVID-19. Study-wide background: Samples representing acute and convalescent COVID-19 were sourced from the United States, Italy and Spain. Sample material is recorded as cDNA or gDNA derived from T cells, B-cell-depleted T cells, or PBMCs.

Methods used by the authors: Counts of nucleated cells, estimated from reference gene primer amplification, were obtained. Assay: immunoSEQ multiplex PCR; the TCRdb copy retains only in-frame clones and omits some. V, J and clone size are taken as reported in that table, and D and trimming were inferred from the DNA itself. The table lists a few hundred thousand clones, roughly 90% of them singletons. Germline lookup yields CDR1 PRHDT and CDR2 FYEKMQ (reference sequence). This CDR3 contains 15 residues. The V and J ends lost 5 bases and 8 bases, in that order; junction bases with no gene match: 9. The source of this sequence is a man younger than 35 with COVID-19, enrolled during active disease. What was sequenced was peripheral blood. The J gene is TRBJ1-6, the V gene TRBV13; 7 bases line up with TRBD1. As DNA, the CDR3 is TGTGCCAGCAGCCGGGGACAGCCCTGGGATTCACCCCTCCACTTT. It translates to CASSRGQPWDSPLHF.